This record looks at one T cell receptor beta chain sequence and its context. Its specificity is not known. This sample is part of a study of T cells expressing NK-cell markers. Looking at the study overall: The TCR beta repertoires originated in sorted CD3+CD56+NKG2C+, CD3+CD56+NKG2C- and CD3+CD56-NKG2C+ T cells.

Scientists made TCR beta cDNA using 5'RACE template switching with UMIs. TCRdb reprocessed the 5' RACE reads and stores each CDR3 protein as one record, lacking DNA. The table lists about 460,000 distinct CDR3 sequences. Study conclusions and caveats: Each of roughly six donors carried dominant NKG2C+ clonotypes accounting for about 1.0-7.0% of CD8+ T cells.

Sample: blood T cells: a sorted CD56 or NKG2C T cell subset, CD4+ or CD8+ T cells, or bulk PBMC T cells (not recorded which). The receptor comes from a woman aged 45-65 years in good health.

Here the CDR3 reads CASSLRQSGANVLTF. The chain couples TRBV5-6 to TRBJ2-6. Germline V gene lookup returns CDR1 SGHDT and CDR2 YYEEEE. The CDR3 runs to 15 residues.